The clone carrying this T cell receptor beta chain is classed as medium-sized by frequency. One tube held mixed TRB-A and TRB-B primer pools for touch-down PCR. TCRdb reanalyzed the multiplex PCR reads, giving one entry per CDR3 protein sequence and no DNA. In total, the table holds around 10,000 distinct CDR3 sequences. The germline CDR1 and CDR2 sequences are MNHEY and SVGEGT. The CDR3 is 12 amino acids. The source of the sample is a study of T cell clusters in autoimmune cytopenias. Each sample's input was 200 to 300 ng genomic DNA, about 38,000 genome equivalents. Separately, the same data were catalogued under a study of T cell repertoires in aging, cancer and after chemotherapy.

V is TRBV6-2 or TRBV6-3 and J is TRBJ2-3. Sequencing was performed on peripheral blood. The sequence came from a human donor in good health. CDR3 sequence: CASSLKTDTQYF.